The 32 T cell receptor beta chains below all came from one sample that was sequenced in a study of blood T cell repertoires in COVID-19. TCRdb keeps only in-frame clones here, not all; method: immunoSEQ multiplex PCR. The table lists under 50,000 clones, about 92% of them singletons. What was sequenced was peripheral blood. The receptors here all came from a man aged 70 or older with active COVID-19.

The chain combines TRBV7-2 with TRBJ2-5; TRBD1 aligns across 10 bases. CDR3 length: 15 amino acids. Germline-derived CDR1 and CDR2 are SGHTA and FQGNSA. The V segment lost 4 bases and the J segment 3 bases; nucleotides outside the gene matches: 5. CDR3: CASSYAGQGEETQYF. The CDR3 DNA reads as TGTGCCAGCAGCTACGCAGGACAGGGGGAAGAGACCCAGTACTTC.

This clone was seen only once. The chain recombines TRBV28 with TRBJ2-2, with 10 bases matching TRBD2. The CDR3 is 15 residues long. In germline, CDR1 is MDHEN, CDR2 SYDVKM. With V trimmed by 4 bases and J by 5 bases, 4 bases remained unmatched. The CDR3 region is CASSSSGSGTGELFF. CDR3 coding DNA: TGTGCCAGCAGTTCTAGCGGGAGTGGTACCGGGGAGCTGTTTTTT.

The J gene is TRBJ1-4, the V gene TRBV9; D may be TRBD1 (6 bases). V lost 3 bases, J lost 8 bases, and 11 bases lay in between. There are 13 residues in the CDR3. Germline CDR1 and CDR2: SGDLS and YYNGEE. CDR3 residues: CASSEGVGEKLFF. The CDR3, as DNA: TGTGCCAGCAGCGAGGGGGTAGGGGAAAAACTGTTTTTT. The entire variable domain, with the rest obtained from reference TRBV9 and TRBJ1-4, is as follows: DSGVTQTPKHLITATGQRVTLRCSPRSGDLSVYWYQQSLDQGLQFLIQYYNGEERAKGNILERFSAQQFPDLHSELNLSSLELGDSALYFCASSEGVGEKLFFGSGTQLSVL.

The chain carries TRBV11-2 and TRBJ2-1; D perhaps matches TRBD2 (5 bases). V lost 6 bases, J lost 6 bases, and 9 bases lay in between. The CDR3 length is 12 residues. In germline, CDR1 is SGHAT, CDR2 FQNNGV. CDR3 sequence reads: CASSPTSNEQFF. The CDR3 DNA reads as TGTGCCAGCAGTCCTACTAGCAATGAGCAGTTCTTC.

The chain joins TRBV11-2 to TRBJ2-7; the match to TRBD2 covers 10 bases. With V trimmed by 5 bases and J by 2 bases, 3 bases remained unmatched. Germline assignment: CDR1 SGHAT and CDR2 FQNNGV. The CDR3 is made up of 14 amino acids. The CDR3: CASSTGLAAYEQYF. The CDR3 DNA is TGTGCCAGCAGCACAGGACTAGCGGCCTACGAGCAGTACTTC.

In its sample, this clone was seen once. V usage is TRBV19 and J usage is TRBJ2-1, with TRBD1 matching 7 bases. The CDR3 runs 15 residues. Germline V gene data show CDR1 as LNHDA and CDR2 as SQIVND (reference sequence). V lost 6 bases and J lost 5; bases outside the gene matches: 10. CDR3 protein: CASSVNGQAHNEQFF. CDR3 nucleotides: TGTGCCAGTAGCGTTAATGGACAGGCCCACAATGAGCAGTTCTTC. Full variable domain (outside the CDR3, taken from reference TRBV19 and TRBJ2-1): DGGITQSPKYLFRKEGQNVTLSCEQNLNHDAMYWYRQDPGQGLRLIYYSQIVNDFQKGDIAEGYSVSREKKESFPLTVTSAQKNPTAFYLCASSVNGQAHNEQFFGPGTRLTVL.

V is TRBV6-6 and J is TRBJ1-6; no clear D gene. Germline CDR1 reads MNHNY; CDR2 reads SVGAGI (reference sequence). With 6 bases removed from V and 6 bases from J, the gap between germline ends came to 12 bases. This CDR3 has 14 amino acids. As DNA, the CDR3 is TGTGCCAGCAGCCCCCCTCGGGGTAATTCACCCCTCCACTTT. Its protein is CASSPPRGNSPLHF.

The chain couples TRBV30 to TRBJ1-2; possibly TRBD1 for D (6 bases). The germline gives CDR1 GTSNPN, CDR2 SVGIG (reference sequence). V was pared by 2 bases and J by 6 bases, with 10 bases between. There are 12 residues in the CDR3. This CDR3 is CAWSTRGDGYTF. In DNA, the CDR3 is TGTGCCTGGAGTACCAGGGGTGATGGCTACACCTTC.

CDR3 loop: CARAKPGGLAGSGDTQYF. The CDR3 nucleotides read TGTGCCAGGGCCAAACCGGGAGGACTAGCGGGATCAGGAGATACGCAGTATTTT. The chain couples TRBV6-8 to TRBJ2-3; 12 bases align to TRBD2. This CDR3 has 18 amino acids. With V trimmed by 9 bases and J by 5 bases, 18 bases remained unmatched. CDR1 MNHGY and CDR2 SAAAGT come from the germline V gene.

The chain employs TRBV7-3 and TRBJ2-1, with D hard to call. Per the germline V gene, CDR1 is SGHTA and CDR2 is FQGTGA. Deletions cut 5 bases from V and 0 bases from J, with 11 bases between. The CDR3 extends over 15 amino acids. The CDR3 nucleotides read TGTGCCAGCAGCCCCCGATGGAGCTCCTACAATGAGCAGTTCTTC. Protein product: CASSPRWSSYNEQFF.

The gene calls are TRBV12-3 or TRBV12-4 and TRBJ1-2, with a possible D match to TRBD1 (6 bases). The germline V and J ends were trimmed by 6 bases and 2 bases, with 10 bases remaining between them. The CDR3 length is 13 residues. The CDR3 DNA follows: TGTGCCAGCAGACCGGGACACAACTATGGCTACACCTTC. Protein product: CASRPGHNYGYTF.

This clone was picked up a small number of times. The chain couples TRBV30 to TRBJ2-7, with TRBD2 matching 7 bases. Per germline, CDR1 GTSNPN and CDR2 SVGIG (reference sequence). The CDR3 is 16 amino acids. Trimming cost V 4 bases and J 2 bases; bases outside gene matches: 14. Here the CDR3 reads CAWMPLRGRAPYEQYF. In nucleotides, the CDR3 is TGTGCCTGGATGCCCCTTCGGGGGAGGGCCCCCTACGAGCAGTACTTC.

The V call is TRBV28, the J call TRBJ2-7; TRBD2 is a possible D gene (6 bases). Trimming took off 3 bases at V and 2 bases at J, with 14 bases between the two ends. The CDR3 covers 15 residues. CDR1 is MDHEN and CDR2 is SYDVKM in the germline V gene. The CDR3 protein is CASSLVGGIAYEQYF. CDR3 sequence (DNA): TGTGCCAGCAGTTTGGTGGGCGGGATTGCCTACGAGCAGTACTTC.

The chain combines TRBV6-2 or TRBV6-3 with TRBJ2-7; 7 bases are a match to TRBD1. Germline V gene lookup returns CDR1 MNHEY and CDR2 SVGEGT. The ends lost 0 bases at V and 9 bases at J; junction bases unmatched: 8. The CDR3 loop spans 14 amino acids. This CDR3 is CASSYSTGSEVQYF. In nucleotides, the CDR3 is TGTGCCAGCAGTTACTCGACAGGGTCCGAGGTGCAGTACTTC.

The CDR3 reads CASSWVSGPTAYEQYF. The CDR3 DNA is TGTGCCAGCAGCTGGGTCAGCGGACCCACCGCCTACGAGCAGTACTTC. V is TRBV7-2 and J is TRBJ2-7, with a possible D match to TRBD2 (5 bases). The length of the CDR3 is 16 residues. CDR1 is SGHTA and CDR2 is FQGNSA in the germline V gene. Trimming removed 4 bases from V and 2 bases from J, with 18 bases in between.

V and J are TRBV19 and TRBJ2-1; TRBD1 aligns across 7 bases. J lost 0 bases, V lost 6 bases, and 5 bases had no gene match. CDR3 size: 15 residues. The germline V gene has CDR1 LNHDA and CDR2 SQIVND (reference sequence). CDR3 nucleotide sequence: TGTGCCAGTAGAACGGACAGGAGCTCCTACAATGAGCAGTTCTTC. Its protein is CASRTDRSSYNEQFF. Looking up the rest from reference TRBV19 and TRBJ2-1 gives the full variable domain: DGGITQSPKYLFRKEGQNVTLSCEQNLNHDAMYWYRQDPGQGLRLIYYSQIVNDFQKGDIAEGYSVSREKKESFPLTVTSAQKNPTAFYLCASRTDRSSYNEQFFGPGTRLTVL.

The gene calls are TRBV7-9 and TRBJ1-1; 8 positions match TRBD1. Losses at the gene ends were 5 bases for V and 0 bases for J; bases not matched to a gene: 5. This CDR3 is 15 amino acids long. CDR1 is SEHNR, CDR2 FQNEAQ, per germline (reference sequence). CDR3 DNA: TGTGCCAGCAGCCTATGGACAGGGTTGAACACTGAAGCTTTCTTT. Protein sequence: CASSLWTGLNTEAFF.

The chain is built from TRBV6-6 and TRBJ2-3, with 7 bases lining up with TRBD1. CDR1 and CDR2 from the germline V gene are MNHNY and SVGAGI (reference sequence). J lost 6 bases, V lost 4 bases, and 4 bases had no gene match. The CDR3 contains 13 residues. CDR3 nucleotide sequence: TGTGCCAGCAGTTTTACAGGGGCGGATACGCAGTATTTT. Amino acid sequence: CASSFTGADTQYF.

The chain is built from TRBV3-1 (or the pseudogene TRBV3-2) and TRBJ2-7, with 7 bases that match TRBD2. With V trimmed by 3 bases and J by 3 bases, 5 bases remained unmatched. Germline V gene lookup returns CDR1 LGHDT and CDR2 YNNKEL (reference sequence). The CDR3 runs to 14 residues. CDR3 residues: CASSQVGGFYEQYF. In DNA, the CDR3 is TGTGCCAGCAGCCAGGTGGGAGGGTTCTACGAGCAGTACTTC.

The chain employs TRBV7-6 and TRBJ2-7; weak D call: TRBD1 (7 bases). Germline loops: CDR1 SGHVS, CDR2 FNYEAQ. CDR3 length equals 15 residues. V shed 2 bases and J shed 4 bases, with 15 bases lying between them. In DNA form, the CDR3 reads TGTGCCAGCAGCTTACAGCAGGGGGGTTTGTACGAGCAGTACTTC. Amino acid sequence: CASSLQQGGLYEQYF. Filled out from reference TRBV7-6 and TRBJ2-7, the complete variable domain reads GAGVSQSPRYKVTKRGQDVALRCDPISGHVSLYWYRQALGQGPEFLTYFNYEAQQDKSGLPNDRFSAERPEGSISTLTIQRTEQRDSAMYRCASSLQQGGLYEQYFGPGTRLTVT.

This clone was seen only a few times. Other nucleotide sequences from this sample produce the same CDR3. The gene calls are TRBV4-3 and TRBJ1-1; no reliable D call. V gave up 0 bases and J gave up 0 bases, with 8 bases separating them. Germline-derived CDR1 and CDR2 are LGHNA and YSLEER. The CDR3 runs to 15 residues. The CDR3, as DNA: TGCGCCAGCAGCCAAGATCCCGGGATGAACACTGAAGCTTTCTTT. Protein product: CASSQDPGMNTEAFF.

The chain recombines TRBV5-1 with TRBJ2-2; 8 bases map to TRBD1. The CDR3 has 14 residues. The junction had 3 bases not matched to a gene; V was cut back by 2 bases and J by 6 bases. Germline assignment: CDR1 SGHRS and CDR2 YFSETQ. The CDR3 is CASSLAQGAGELFF. Written as DNA, the CDR3 is TGCGCCAGCAGCTTAGCACAGGGGGCCGGGGAGCTGTTTTTT.

The V gene is TRBV7-2, the J gene TRBJ2-2, with D unresolved. This CDR3 spans 14 amino acids. Trimming removed 5 bases at V and 3 bases at J, with 10 bases between. CDR1 and CDR2 (germline): SGHTA, FQGNSA. The CDR3: CASSLFRYTGELFF. For the CDR3, the DNA is TGTGCCAGCAGCCTCTTCCGGTACACCGGGGAGCTGTTTTTT.

This rearrangement joins TRBV4-2 to TRBJ2-3; D perhaps matches TRBD1 (5 bases). The CDR3 extends over 14 amino acids. Germline CDR1 reads LGHNA; CDR2 reads YNFKEQ. Trimming removed 6 bases from V and 6 bases from J, with 16 bases in between. The CDR3 DNA sequence: TGTGCCAGCAGAAACACCCTAGGGGCTGATACGCAGTATTTT. Residues: CASRNTLGADTQYF.

This clone was detected once. V and J are TRBV4-3 and TRBJ2-7; 10 bases match TRBD1. The length of the CDR3 is 20 residues. Trimming removed 0 bases from V and 2 bases from J; junction bases left unmatched: 16. The germline V gene encodes CDR1 LGHNA and CDR2 YSLEER. CDR3 residues: CASSQEFSRDRGYLAYEQYF. CDR3 in DNA: TGCGCCAGCAGCCAAGAGTTCTCCCGGGACAGGGGTTATTTGGCCTACGAGCAGTACTTC.

The chain combines TRBV28 with TRBJ1-5; TRBD1 agrees at 8 bases. Germline CDR1 MDHEN, CDR2 SYDVKM. CDR3 length: 17 amino acids. Trimming removed 6 bases from V and 0 bases from J; junction bases left unmatched: 10. The DNA of the CDR3 is TGTGCCAGCAGCCCCTACGGGACAGGTATTAGCAATCAGCCCCAGCATTTT. This codes for CASSPYGTGISNQPQHF.

This chain uses TRBV24-1 with TRBJ2-1; 13 nucleotides line up with TRBD2. J lost 8 bases, V lost 3 bases, and 9 bases had no gene match. Germline V lookup: CDR1 KGHDR, CDR2 SFDVKD. There are 17 residues in the CDR3. CDR3 bases: TGTGCCACCAGTGATGTCTCACTAGCGGGAGGGCCCGATGAGCAGTTCTTC. This gives the protein CATSDVSLAGGPDEQFF.

The chain joins TRBV21-1 to TRBJ2-3; the table's D call, TRBD1, was not checked against the DNA. TRBV21-1 is termed a pseudogene. This CDR3 comprises 16 residues. The CDR3 region is CASSKGSDRETDTQYF. The CDR3, as DNA: TGTGCCAGCAGCAAAGGATCTGACAGGGAGACAGATACGCAGTATTTT.

This clone was observed many times. This chain uses TRBV10-3 with TRBJ2-7; the D is unclear. The germline V gene has CDR1 ENHRY and CDR2 SYGVKD. This CDR3 region has 13 residues. The ends were cut back, 4 bases at V and 0 bases at J, with 7 bases in the middle. This chain's CDR3 is CAISVQASYEQYF. CDR3 DNA: TGTGCCATCAGTGTCCAGGCCTCCTACGAGCAGTACTTC.

The V gene is TRBV6-2 or TRBV6-3, the J gene TRBJ2-2; the match to TRBD2 covers 14 bases. The V gene end was trimmed by 5 bases and the J gene end by 2 bases; junction bases not matched to a gene: 10. Germline loops: CDR1 MNHEY, CDR2 SVGEGT. The CDR3 is 19 residues long. DNA of the CDR3: TGTGCCAGCAGTCCCCACGGACTAGCGGGAGGAATTAACACCGGGGAGCTGTTTTTT. It encodes CASSPHGLAGGINTGELFF.

The chain has TRBV10-3 and TRBJ2-6; TRBD2 is a possible D gene (7 bases). The CDR3 totals 16 residues. Germline V gives CDR1 ENHRY, CDR2 SYGVKD. The V gene lost 7 bases and the J gene lost 2 bases, with 15 bases spanning the gap. The CDR3 DNA is TGTGCCATCACTTCGGCGGGGGCGGCTGGGGCCAACGTCCTGACTTTC. It is translated as CAITSAGAAGANVLTF.

V and J are TRBV6-2 or TRBV6-3 and TRBJ2-1; TRBD2 agrees at 7 bases. CDR1 is MNHEY, CDR2 SVGEGT, per germline. Trimming removed 6 bases from V and 0 bases from J; junction bases left unmatched: 5. CDR3 length: 15 amino acids. The CDR3 DNA follows: TGTGCCAGCAGCAAGGGCGGGAGCTCCTACAATGAGCAGTTCTTC. Amino acid sequence: CASSKGGSSYNEQFF.